This T cell receptor (beta chain) was captured in a study of T cell responses to AZD1222 COVID-19 vaccine. The study's findings and limits: Spike was spanned by vaccine-associated CD4 TCRs, with dominance at 160-218 and 743-854. The donor group comprised mostly white British people and more females; the analysis possibly underestimated clonal diversity. Without day 14 samples, only post-peak T cell repertoires were studied.

The CDR3 is 11 residues long. Deletions cut 6 bases from V and 4 bases from J, with 6 bases between. In germline, CDR1 is KGHSH, CDR2 LQKENI. On this clone itself: Its antigen remains unidentified.

Some clones are missing from TCRdb's copy, which holds only in-frame ones; the method was immunoSEQ multiplex PCR. The data hold 120,000 or so clones, with around nine tenths observed a single time. This TCR was sampled from an adult in good health. J is TRBJ1-1 and V is TRBV18; no definite D call. The material sequenced was peripheral blood, taken on day 0 of MenACWY control vaccination. In nucleotides, the CDR3 is TGTGCCAGCTCCCCAAGCACTGAAGCTTTCTTT. Protein product: CASSPSTEAFF.